These T cell receptor beta chains were read from a single sample in a study of OX40 agonist ivuxolimab in advanced cancers. Measured with immunoSEQ multiplex PCR; TCRdb has only the in-frame clones, and not every one. The sample includes approximately 60,000 clones, roughly 86% of them seen just once. The sample here was CD4+ or CD8+ T cells sorted from blood, taken in a trial of the OX40 agonist ivuxolimab. The receptors originated from an adult with an advanced solid tumor such as melanoma, head and neck, liver or kidney cancer. Both conserved end residues are part of each CDR3. The order of the fields is CDR3 DNA, CDR3 protein, D gene, V gene, J gene, clone size. A D gene is named only where the DNA matches it firmly. Expanded clones get a size class; other rows say once, few or many, or leave the size out.

DNA: TGTGCCAGTAGGACAAATGACAGGGGAAGGAATTCACCCCTCCACTTT; CDR3: CASRTNDRGRNSPLHF; D: TRBD1; V: TRBV19; J: TRBJ1-6; size: NA
DNA: TGCAGCGTTGAGGGCACCCAAGAGACCCAGTACTTC; CDR3: CSVEGTQETQYF; D: NA; V: TRBV29-1; J: TRBJ2-5; size: once
DNA: TGTGCCTGGAGTGCCCTCGGGGGACCCCCCAATGAGCAGTTCTTC; CDR3: CAWSALGGPPNEQFF; D: NA; V: TRBV30; J: TRBJ2-1; size: NA
DNA: TGTGCCAGCAGTGCTAGCAATCAGCCCCAGCATTTT; CDR3: CASSASNQPQHF; D: NA; V: TRBV27; J: TRBJ1-5; size: NA
DNA: TGCGCCAGCAGCGCGACAGGGGGCCCCACTGAAGCTTTCTTT; CDR3: CASSATGGPTEAFF; D: TRBD1; V: TRBV4-1; J: TRBJ1-1; size: NA
DNA: TGTGCCTGGAACCTCCCCCTGACTAGCGGGGGGCATGAGACCCAGTACTTC; CDR3: CAWNLPLTSGGHETQYF; D: TRBD2; V: TRBV30; J: TRBJ2-5; size: few
DNA: TGCGCCAGCAGCTTGGAAGTCAACACTGAAGCTTTCTTT; CDR3: CASSLEVNTEAFF; D: NA; V: TRBV5-1; J: TRBJ1-1; size: NA
DNA: TGTGCCAGTAGTATCCTCCTCCAGCACACTGAAGCTTTCTTT; CDR3: CASSILLQHTEAFF; D: NA; V: TRBV19; J: TRBJ1-1; size: NA
DNA: TGTGCCAGTAGTCCCCGGGCACACGGGGCTTATGGCTACACCTTC; CDR3: CASSPRAHGAYGYTF; D: NA; V: TRBV19; J: TRBJ1-2; size: NA
DNA: TGCGCCAGCAGCTTGCCGTACCTACAGGGAAACCAAGAGACCCAGTACTTC; CDR3: CASSLPYLQGNQETQYF; D: NA; V: TRBV5-1; J: TRBJ2-5; size: NA
DNA: TGTGCCAGCAGCCTCGTCGGACAGGGGCGGGAGACCCAGTACTTC; CDR3: CASSLVGQGRETQYF; D: TRBD1; V: TRBV5-4; J: TRBJ2-5; size: NA
DNA: TGTGCCAGCAGCGCCAGGACAGGGGGGGATGGCTACACCTTC; CDR3: CASSARTGGDGYTF; D: TRBD1; V: TRBV7-8; J: TRBJ1-2; size: NA
DNA: TGTGCCAGCAGCTTAGGGACAGGGAAATTAAATGAGCAGTTCTTC; CDR3: CASSLGTGKLNEQFF; D: TRBD1; V: TRBV7-9; J: TRBJ2-1; size: once
DNA: TGTGCCACCTCGCGACTGGGGGAGCAGTTCTTC; CDR3: CATSRLGEQFF; D: NA; V: TRBV15; J: TRBJ2-1; size: NA
DNA: TGTGCCAGCAGCGGGGGACTAGCTGGCTACGAGCAGTACTTC; CDR3: CASSGGLAGYEQYF; D: TRBD2; V: TRBV5-6; J: TRBJ2-7; size: NA
DNA: TGTGCCAGTAGTATTACTAACAGGGGAGGCTATGGCTACACCTTC; CDR3: CASSITNRGGYGYTF; D: TRBD1; V: TRBV19; J: TRBJ1-2; size: NA
DNA: TGCGCCAGCAGCTTGACAGGCGTGGGGACTGAAGCTTTCTTT; CDR3: CASSLTGVGTEAFF; D: NA; V: TRBV5-1; J: TRBJ1-1; size: NA
DNA: TGCGCCAGCAGCCCGAGGACCAACAACTATGGCTACACCTTC; CDR3: CASSPRTNNYGYTF; D: NA; V: TRBV4-3; J: TRBJ1-2; size: NA
DNA: TGTGCCAGTAGGACGCTAGCCGCGGAGACCCAGTACTTC; CDR3: CASRTLAAETQYF; D: NA; V: TRBV19; J: TRBJ2-5; size: NA
DNA: TGCGCCAGCAAGGGAGAGACCCAGTACTTC; CDR3: CASKGETQYF; D: NA; V: TRBV5-1; J: TRBJ2-5; size: NA
DNA: TGTGCCAGCAGCTCTGGCGGGGAAATCACAGATACGCAGTATTTT; CDR3: CASSSGGEITDTQYF; D: NA; V: TRBV28; J: TRBJ2-3; size: NA
DNA: TGTGCCATCAGGGTAGGGGGGTTGGACACTGAAGCTTTCTTT; CDR3: CAIRVGGLDTEAFF; D: NA; V: TRBV10-3; J: TRBJ1-1; size: NA
DNA: TGTGCCAGCAGCTTAGTGGGCAGGGTCACAGATACGCAGTATTTT; CDR3: CASSLVGRVTDTQYF; D: NA; V: TRBV11-3; J: TRBJ2-3; size: NA
DNA: TGCGCCAGCAGCCAAGCGGTAGCGTCAGATACGCAGTATTTT; CDR3: CASSQAVASDTQYF; D: NA; V: TRBV4-1; J: TRBJ2-3; size: NA
DNA: TGCGCCAGCAGCTCGACAGGGAGCCCCTACGAGCAGTACTTC; CDR3: CASSSTGSPYEQYF; D: TRBD1; V: TRBV5-1; J: TRBJ2-7; size: once
DNA: TGTGCCAGCAGTACCCCATACAATGAGCAGTTCTTC; CDR3: CASSTPYNEQFF; D: NA; V: TRBV27; J: TRBJ2-1; size: once
DNA: TGTGCCAGCAGTTTACCGCCAGACAGGGGGCCCCATCAGCCCCAGCATTTT; CDR3: CASSLPPDRGPHQPQHF; D: TRBD1; V: TRBV28; J: TRBJ1-5; size: NA
DNA: TGCGCCAGCAGCCAAGATAAATGGGCTGCCACAGATACGCAGTATTTT; CDR3: CASSQDKWAATDTQYF; D: NA; V: TRBV4-3; J: TRBJ2-3; size: NA
DNA: TGTGCCAGCAGCTCCGAGATGACCGGGGAGCTGTTTTTT; CDR3: CASSSEMTGELFF; D: NA; V: TRBV11-3; J: TRBJ2-2; size: NA
DNA: TGTGCCAGCAGCGTAGGGACCCAGGGGAGGACTGAAGCTTTCTTT; CDR3: CASSVGTQGRTEAFF; D: NA; V: TRBV9; J: TRBJ1-1; size: once
DNA: TGTGCCAGCAGCCTTGAGACAGGGCACAATGAGCAGTTCTTC; CDR3: CASSLETGHNEQFF; D: TRBD1; V: TRBV5-6; J: TRBJ2-1; size: medium-sized
DNA: TGCGCCAGCAGCTTCGGGACAGTAGACTATGGCTACACCTTC; CDR3: CASSFGTVDYGYTF; D: TRBD1; V: TRBV5-1; J: TRBJ1-2; size: NA